The clone carrying this TCR beta chain was picked up a small number of times. Its target is not known. The source of the sample is a study of T cells after yellow fever vaccination. Study-wide points: Subsequent booster samples again held most clones from primary vaccination (96% CD4, nearly 90% CD8). Contamination of FACS-sorted repertoires by abundant clonotypes from the bulk population could occur. Faster peaking, at day 5 versus 15, marked a secondary response that was weaker.

The CDR3 covers 13 residues. Germline CDR1 reads MNHEY; CDR2 reads SVGEGT. V lost 7 bases, J lost 1 base, and 8 bases lay in between. One entry per CDR3 protein results from TCRdb running MiXCR on the 5' RACE reads. The sample lists around 400,000 distinct CDR3 sequences, about 9.9% occurring once. The sample in question was PBMCs, obtained on the day of the first yellow fever vaccination. V gene TRBV6-2 or TRBV6-3 combines with J gene TRBJ1-5; perhaps TRBD1 as D (6 bases). The source of this sequence is a man aged 18 to 35 who received the YFV17D yellow fever vaccine. The CDR3 loop reads CASKDSSNQPQHF. The CDR3 bases are TGTGCCAGCAAGGACAGCAGCAATCAGCCCCAGCATTTT.